This T cell receptor beta chain was sequenced during a study of CXCR3-negative and CXCR3-positive naive CD8 T cells. Overall study results and limits: Memory, not naive, CXCR3-negative and CXCR3-positive cells differed in TRBV-TRBJ usage. Relative to CXCR3-negative naive cells, CXCR3-positive naive cells had more hydrophobic TRB CDR3s. With CXCR3 expression partially decreased after cryopreservation, most assays relied on fresh PBMCs.

Through 5' RACE with UMI labels, the TRB cDNA libraries were prepared. TCRdb reprocessed the 5' RACE reads, with one entry per CDR3 protein and no DNA. This sample's table has fewer than 90,000 distinct CDR3 sequences. Concerning this clonotype itself: The antigen remains unidentified.

CDR3 length equals 14 residues. Germline CDR1 is MDHEN and CDR2 is SYDVKM. Sequencing was performed on naive CXCR3- CD8+ T cells from blood. The subset: CD45RO-CCR7+CD27+CD95- naive CD8+ T cells lacking CXCR3 (TNR3-). This chain links TRBV28 with TRBJ2-1; without DNA, the TCRdb call of TRBD1 cannot be checked. This clonotype was sampled from a human donor in good health. Some clones in this sample may be carry-over from other donors' samples. CDR3 residues: CASSFRGPYNEQFF.